This passage covers 30 T cell receptor beta chains from one sample sequenced in a study of T cell repertoires in cytomegalovirus infection. TCRdb re-derived calls from the reads in MiXCR, one entry per CDR3 protein. The table includes hundreds of thousands of distinct CDR3 sequences, 15% to 20% detected once. The sample consisted of PBMCs. The source of these receptors is a human donor in good health (CMV status not recorded). Some clones in this sample may be carry-over from other donors' samples.

The rearrangement uses TRBV7-3 and TRBJ2-1, with D maybe TRBD2 (6 bases). Germline CDR1 and CDR2: SGHTA and FQGTGA. Trimming stripped 2 bases from V and 12 bases from J, with 14 bases between. The CDR3 is made up of 13 amino acids. The CDR3 bases are TGTGCCAGCAGCTTAGCGGGACGCCGAACGCAGTTCTTC. Protein product: CASSLAGRRTQFF.

This clonotype was observed a handful of times. V gene TRBV7-9 combines with J gene TRBJ2-3; 7 bases are a match to TRBD2. The CDR3 is made up of 19 amino acids. Trimming cost V 0 bases and J 0 bases; bases outside gene matches: 12. The germline CDR1 and CDR2 sequences are SEHNR and FQNEAQ (reference sequence). The CDR3: CASSLALISSGSSTDTQYF. CDR3 in DNA: TGTGCCAGCAGCTTAGCGCTAATATCTAGCGGCTCTAGCACAGATACGCAGTATTTT.

This clonotype was seen many times. The genes are TRBV28 and TRBJ1-6, with D uncertain. The CDR3 consists of 12 residues. The ends were cut back, 9 bases at V and 9 bases at J, with 12 bases in the middle. Germline CDR1 is MDHEN and CDR2 is SYDVKM. The CDR3 DNA follows: TGTGCCAGTCACGCGGGAAGTTCACCCCTCCACTTT. This gives the protein CASHAGSSPLHF.

The chain has TRBV5-1 and TRBJ2-2; D is perhaps TRBD1 (5 bases). CDR3 length: 16 residues. V was shortened by 0 bases and J by 4 bases, with 13 bases between the two germline ends. Per the germline V gene, CDR1 is SGHRS and CDR2 is YFSETQ. The CDR3 DNA reads TGCGCCAGCAGCTTGGCCTCTGACAGACCCACCGGGGAGCTGTTTTTT. Protein: CASSLASDRPTGELFF.

On this clonotype: Compared with germline, one end of the junction differs, possibly owing to a read error. The chain couples TRBV3-1 to TRBJ1-1; a weak D match, TRBD1 (5 bases). This CDR3 contains 14 residues. CDR1 is LGHDT and CDR2 is YNNKEL in the germline V gene (reference sequence). This CDR3 is CASSLRTQNAEAFF. CDR3 coding DNA: TGTGCCAGCAGCCTGAGGACACAGAACGCTGAAGCTTTCTTT.

This clonotype was seen at least ten times. The rearrangement joins TRBV7-9 to TRBJ1-2; 8 positions agree with TRBD1. V dropped 0 bases and J dropped 3; count of bases not matched to a gene: 3. Germline V gene lookup returns CDR1 SEHNR and CDR2 FQNEAQ (reference sequence). The CDR3 contains 15 residues. The CDR3 here is CASSLAGQEHYGYTF. The CDR3 nucleotides are TGTGCCAGCAGCTTAGCGGGACAGGAGCACTATGGCTACACCTTC.

This clonotype was detected many times. The chain combines TRBV6-1 with TRBJ2-5; a weak D match, TRBD1 (5 bases). This CDR3 comprises 16 residues. With 5 bases removed from V and 6 bases from J, the gap between germline ends came to 22 bases. Germline values: CDR1 MNHNS, CDR2 SASEGT. DNA of the CDR3: TGTGCCAGCAGTTTTGAAACAAGGGGTTACGTGAAGACCCAGTACTTC. Residues: CASSFETRGYVKTQYF.

The V gene is TRBV6-2 or TRBV6-3, the J gene TRBJ2-7, with TRBD2 as a possible D gene (5 bases). V lost 3 bases and J 0 bases, leaving 9 bases between the germline ends. CDR1 and CDR2 from the germline V gene are MNHEY and SVGEGT. There are 14 residues in the CDR3. CDR3 sequence: CASSYGGASYEQYF. In DNA, the CDR3 is TGTGCCAGCAGTTATGGAGGTGCCTCCTACGAGCAGTACTTC.

This clonotype was counted at least ten times. Here the CDR3 reads CASSLGLAGGITDTQYF. DNA of the CDR3: TGTGCCAGCAGCTTAGGGCTAGCGGGGGGTATAACAGATACGCAGTATTTT. The chain joins TRBV7-2 to TRBJ2-3; 11 nucleotides match TRBD2. The germline CDR1 and CDR2 sequences are SGHTA and FQGNSA. The trim removed 1 base at V and 3 bases at J, leaving 6 bases unmatched. The CDR3 is 17 amino acids. Together with reference TRBV7-2 and TRBJ2-3, the CDR3 gives the full variable domain: GAGVSQSPSNKVTEKGKDVELRCDPISGHTALYWYRQSLGQGLEFLIYFQGNSAPDKSGLPSDRFSAERTGGSVSTLTIQRTQQEDSAVYLCASSLGLAGGITDTQYFGPGTRLTVL.

This clonotype was found many times. This CDR3 is CASARENTGELFF. The CDR3 region has the DNA TGTGCCAGCGCGCGGGAGAACACCGGGGAGCTGTTTTTT. The rearrangement joins TRBV7-8 to TRBJ2-2; tentative D call: TRBD2 (6 bases). The CDR3 runs 13 residues. Germline CDR1 is SGHVS and CDR2 is FQNEAQ. Trimming cost V 8 bases and J 1 base, with 8 bases left between them.

This clonotype turned up a few times. CDR3 sequence reads: CASSEVGRGGRETQYF. CDR3 DNA sequence: TGTGCCAGCAGTGAAGTCGGGCGGGGGGGCCGGGAGACCCAGTACTTC. V is TRBV2 and J is TRBJ2-5; 9 positions agree with TRBD2. Germline-derived CDR1 and CDR2 are SNHLY and FYNNEI. Germline trimming cut 1 base from V and 5 bases from J; bases unmatched to any gene: 8. The length of the CDR3 is 16 residues.

This clonotype was recorded at least ten times. This sequence joins TRBV7-6 and TRBJ1-6; 10 nucleotides align to TRBD1. The germline V gene encodes CDR1 SGHVS and CDR2 FNYEAQ. J lost 10 bases, V lost 5 bases, and 14 bases had no gene match. The CDR3 contains 17 residues. The CDR3 loop is CASSPRTTGGGVSPLHF. Here the CDR3 DNA reads TGTGCCAGCAGCCCCCGAACGACAGGGGGCGGAGTATCACCCCTCCACTTT.

This chain joins TRBV2 and TRBJ2-1; 10 bases are a match to TRBD2. Germline values: CDR1 SNHLY, CDR2 FYNNEI. After removal of 6 bases from V and 4 bases from J, the junction contained 3 bases not matched to a gene. The CDR3 contains 14 residues. The CDR3: CASRAGGLYNEQFF. The CDR3 region has the DNA TGTGCCAGCAGAGCGGGGGGGCTTTACAATGAGCAGTTCTTC.

This clonotype was observed a few times. The V call is TRBV5-6, the J call TRBJ1-4; D possibly corresponds to TRBD1 (5 bases). Germline lookup yields CDR1 SGHDT and CDR2 YYEEEE. Trimming removed 2 bases from V and 8 bases from J, with 16 bases in between. This CDR3 is 15 amino acids long. CDR3 DNA: TGTGCCAGCAGCTTCGGGACGAGAAAGGAGGAAAAACTGTTTTTT. This sequence encodes CASSFGTRKEEKLFF.

In its sample, this clonotype was seen many times. This chain joins TRBV7-8 and TRBJ2-3, with a tentative D call TRBD1 (6 bases). This CDR3 has 16 residues. In germline, CDR1 is SGHVS, CDR2 FQNEAQ. Trimming stripped 5 bases from V and 2 bases from J, with 17 bases between. CDR3 nucleotide sequence: TGTGCCAGCAGCCCCCGAAAGGACAGCTACACAGATACGCAGTATTTT. Translated, it gives CASSPRKDSYTDTQYF.

This clonotype was seen at least ten times. The chain is built from TRBV7-9 and TRBJ1-4; D is possibly TRBD1 (5 bases). The CDR3 consists of 15 residues. Deletions cut 5 bases from V and 5 bases from J, with 15 bases between. CDR1 is SEHNR, CDR2 FQNEAQ, per germline (reference sequence). This CDR3 reads CASSPRQSTNEKLFF. CDR3 sequence (DNA): TGTGCCAGCAGCCCACGACAGTCGACAAATGAAAAACTGTTTTTT.

The chain links TRBV25-1 to TRBJ2-6; D remains ambiguous. Per germline, CDR1 MGHDK and CDR2 SYGVNS. V gave up 2 bases and J gave up 1 base, with 6 bases separating them. This CDR3 is built from 15 residues. CDR3 residues: CASSEIDSGANVLTF. The CDR3 coding sequence is TGTGCCAGCAGTGAAATCGATTCTGGGGCCAACGTCCTGACTTTC.

This clonotype has a handful of counts. The chain joins TRBV9 to TRBJ1-6, with D tentatively TRBD1 (5 bases). Trimming removed 6 bases at V and 7 bases at J, with 14 bases between. From germline, CDR1 is SGDLS and CDR2 YYNGEE. This CDR3 is built from 14 residues. CDR3 bases: TGTGCCAGCATGGAAGGGACGGCGAATTCACCCCTCCACTTT. This gives the protein CASMEGTANSPLHF.

Notes on this clonotype: Being one base from a much bigger clone, this may be a read error. V and J are TRBV12-3 or TRBV12-4 and TRBJ1-2, with D perhaps matching TRBD1 (5 bases). This CDR3 contains 13 residues. Deletions cut 6 bases from V and 10 bases from J, with 18 bases between. The CDR3 DNA reads TGTGCCAGCAGGCCGACAGCACTCCCGGACTACACCTTC. Residues: CASRPTALPDYTF.

This clonotype has only a few counts. The chain is built from TRBV11-2 and TRBJ1-4; 8 positions agree with TRBD1. The CDR3 length is 15 residues. V lost 4 bases and J lost 8; bases outside the gene matches: 9. Germline CDR1 and CDR2: SGHAT and FQNNGV. DNA of the CDR3: TGTGCCAGCAGCTCTGCAGGGGGCGGATGGGAAAAACTGTTTTTT. Its translation is CASSSAGGGWEKLFF.

This clonotype was seen ten or more times. The rearrangement links TRBV12-3 or TRBV12-4 to TRBJ1-5; 12 nucleotides match TRBD1. The J segment lost 7 bases and the V segment lost 7 bases, leaving 11 bases of the junction unmatched. CDR3 size: 16 residues. As DNA, the CDR3 is TGTGCCAGCACCCAGACCGGGACAGGGGGCGCGCAGCCCCAGCATTTT. This sequence encodes CASTQTGTGGAQPQHF.

This clonotype appeared many times. J is TRBJ1-2 and V is TRBV6-2 or TRBV6-3; no clear D. Germline values: CDR1 MNHEY, CDR2 SVGEGT. The CDR3 is made up of 10 amino acids. V lost 6 bases to trimming and J lost 7 bases, with 6 bases between them. The CDR3 region is CASRDVGYTF. In DNA form, the CDR3 reads TGTGCCAGCAGAGACGTTGGCTACACCTTC.

The V call is TRBV28, the J call TRBJ1-5; D is possibly TRBD1 (6 bases). Trimming pared 7 bases from V and 5 bases from J, leaving 18 bases between. Germline V gives CDR1 MDHEN, CDR2 SYDVKM. CDR3 length: 15 residues. For the CDR3, the DNA is TGTGCCAGCACCTACTTTGGGGGGGCCCATCAGCCCCAGCATTTT. As protein: CASTYFGGAHQPQHF.

This clonotype was seen a handful of times. The CDR3 coding sequence is TGTGCCAGCACCAAAGGGGGGGCAGGCACAGATACGCAGTATTTT. Translated: CASTKGGAGTDTQYF. The chain is built from TRBV4-2 and TRBJ2-3, with D tentatively TRBD2 (7 bases). The CDR3 runs 15 residues. V dropped 7 bases and J dropped 1 base, with 15 bases sitting between them. Germline assignment: CDR1 LGHNA and CDR2 YNFKEQ.

V usage is TRBV24-1 and J usage is TRBJ2-1, with D possibly matching TRBD2 (6 bases). The V end lost 5 bases, the J end lost 6 bases, and 10 bases lay between the germline ends. There are 13 residues in the CDR3. CDR1 is KGHDR and CDR2 is SFDVKD in the germline V gene. In DNA form, the CDR3 reads TGTGCCACCAGTGTTGGAGCGGGCAATGAGCAGTTCTTC. Encoded protein: CATSVGAGNEQFF.

This chain uses TRBV6-5 with TRBJ1-6, with a weak D call TRBD1 (6 bases). Germline assignment: CDR1 MNHEY and CDR2 SVGAGI. The V and J ends lost 6 bases and 10 bases respectively, with 16 bases between them. The CDR3 contains 14 residues. CDR3 sequence: CASSSVQGRSPLHF. The DNA for the CDR3 is TGTGCCAGCAGCAGCGTACAGGGACGCTCACCCCTCCACTTT.

V usage is TRBV19 and J usage is TRBJ2-7; a possible D gene is TRBD2 (6 bases). The V end lost 3 bases, the J end lost 1 base, and 13 bases lay between the germline ends. Per germline, CDR1 LNHDA and CDR2 SQIVND (reference sequence). The CDR3 length is 15 residues. CDR3 loop: CASSIVGGGSYEQYF. As DNA, the CDR3 is TGTGCCAGTAGTATCGTCGGGGGTGGGTCCTACGAGCAGTACTTC.

The chain uses TRBV29-1 and TRBJ2-3; 9 bases align to TRBD2. Germline V gene lookup returns CDR1 SQVTM and CDR2 ANQGSEA. V trimming: 2 bases; J trimming: 1 base; junction bases outside the gene matches: 7. The CDR3 sequence is 16 residues long. CDR3 nucleotide sequence: TGCAGCGTTGAACTTCTGGGACTAGCCGGCACAGATACGCAGTATTTT. Translating gives CSVELLGLAGTDTQYF.

The chain couples TRBV7-9 to TRBJ1-4, with TRBD1 matching 7 bases. The CDR3 is made up of 17 amino acids. Losses at the gene ends were 5 bases for V and 5 bases for J; bases not matched to a gene: 14. The germline gives CDR1 SEHNR, CDR2 FQNEAQ (reference sequence). The CDR3 DNA follows: TGTGCCAGCAGCCCCCGGAAGGGGGCCTCCGGGAATGAAAAACTGTTTTTT. Amino acids: CASSPRKGASGNEKLFF.

V and J are TRBV12-5 and TRBJ2-3, with a possible D match to TRBD2 (5 bases). Germline V CDR1 and CDR2: LGHNT, FRNRAP. The V and J ends lost 1 base and 4 bases respectively, with 6 bases between them. The CDR3 extends over 13 amino acids. Written as DNA, the CDR3 is TGTGCTAGTGGTTTGGAGCGGCCAGATACGCAGTATTTT. Amino acids: CASGLERPDTQYF.